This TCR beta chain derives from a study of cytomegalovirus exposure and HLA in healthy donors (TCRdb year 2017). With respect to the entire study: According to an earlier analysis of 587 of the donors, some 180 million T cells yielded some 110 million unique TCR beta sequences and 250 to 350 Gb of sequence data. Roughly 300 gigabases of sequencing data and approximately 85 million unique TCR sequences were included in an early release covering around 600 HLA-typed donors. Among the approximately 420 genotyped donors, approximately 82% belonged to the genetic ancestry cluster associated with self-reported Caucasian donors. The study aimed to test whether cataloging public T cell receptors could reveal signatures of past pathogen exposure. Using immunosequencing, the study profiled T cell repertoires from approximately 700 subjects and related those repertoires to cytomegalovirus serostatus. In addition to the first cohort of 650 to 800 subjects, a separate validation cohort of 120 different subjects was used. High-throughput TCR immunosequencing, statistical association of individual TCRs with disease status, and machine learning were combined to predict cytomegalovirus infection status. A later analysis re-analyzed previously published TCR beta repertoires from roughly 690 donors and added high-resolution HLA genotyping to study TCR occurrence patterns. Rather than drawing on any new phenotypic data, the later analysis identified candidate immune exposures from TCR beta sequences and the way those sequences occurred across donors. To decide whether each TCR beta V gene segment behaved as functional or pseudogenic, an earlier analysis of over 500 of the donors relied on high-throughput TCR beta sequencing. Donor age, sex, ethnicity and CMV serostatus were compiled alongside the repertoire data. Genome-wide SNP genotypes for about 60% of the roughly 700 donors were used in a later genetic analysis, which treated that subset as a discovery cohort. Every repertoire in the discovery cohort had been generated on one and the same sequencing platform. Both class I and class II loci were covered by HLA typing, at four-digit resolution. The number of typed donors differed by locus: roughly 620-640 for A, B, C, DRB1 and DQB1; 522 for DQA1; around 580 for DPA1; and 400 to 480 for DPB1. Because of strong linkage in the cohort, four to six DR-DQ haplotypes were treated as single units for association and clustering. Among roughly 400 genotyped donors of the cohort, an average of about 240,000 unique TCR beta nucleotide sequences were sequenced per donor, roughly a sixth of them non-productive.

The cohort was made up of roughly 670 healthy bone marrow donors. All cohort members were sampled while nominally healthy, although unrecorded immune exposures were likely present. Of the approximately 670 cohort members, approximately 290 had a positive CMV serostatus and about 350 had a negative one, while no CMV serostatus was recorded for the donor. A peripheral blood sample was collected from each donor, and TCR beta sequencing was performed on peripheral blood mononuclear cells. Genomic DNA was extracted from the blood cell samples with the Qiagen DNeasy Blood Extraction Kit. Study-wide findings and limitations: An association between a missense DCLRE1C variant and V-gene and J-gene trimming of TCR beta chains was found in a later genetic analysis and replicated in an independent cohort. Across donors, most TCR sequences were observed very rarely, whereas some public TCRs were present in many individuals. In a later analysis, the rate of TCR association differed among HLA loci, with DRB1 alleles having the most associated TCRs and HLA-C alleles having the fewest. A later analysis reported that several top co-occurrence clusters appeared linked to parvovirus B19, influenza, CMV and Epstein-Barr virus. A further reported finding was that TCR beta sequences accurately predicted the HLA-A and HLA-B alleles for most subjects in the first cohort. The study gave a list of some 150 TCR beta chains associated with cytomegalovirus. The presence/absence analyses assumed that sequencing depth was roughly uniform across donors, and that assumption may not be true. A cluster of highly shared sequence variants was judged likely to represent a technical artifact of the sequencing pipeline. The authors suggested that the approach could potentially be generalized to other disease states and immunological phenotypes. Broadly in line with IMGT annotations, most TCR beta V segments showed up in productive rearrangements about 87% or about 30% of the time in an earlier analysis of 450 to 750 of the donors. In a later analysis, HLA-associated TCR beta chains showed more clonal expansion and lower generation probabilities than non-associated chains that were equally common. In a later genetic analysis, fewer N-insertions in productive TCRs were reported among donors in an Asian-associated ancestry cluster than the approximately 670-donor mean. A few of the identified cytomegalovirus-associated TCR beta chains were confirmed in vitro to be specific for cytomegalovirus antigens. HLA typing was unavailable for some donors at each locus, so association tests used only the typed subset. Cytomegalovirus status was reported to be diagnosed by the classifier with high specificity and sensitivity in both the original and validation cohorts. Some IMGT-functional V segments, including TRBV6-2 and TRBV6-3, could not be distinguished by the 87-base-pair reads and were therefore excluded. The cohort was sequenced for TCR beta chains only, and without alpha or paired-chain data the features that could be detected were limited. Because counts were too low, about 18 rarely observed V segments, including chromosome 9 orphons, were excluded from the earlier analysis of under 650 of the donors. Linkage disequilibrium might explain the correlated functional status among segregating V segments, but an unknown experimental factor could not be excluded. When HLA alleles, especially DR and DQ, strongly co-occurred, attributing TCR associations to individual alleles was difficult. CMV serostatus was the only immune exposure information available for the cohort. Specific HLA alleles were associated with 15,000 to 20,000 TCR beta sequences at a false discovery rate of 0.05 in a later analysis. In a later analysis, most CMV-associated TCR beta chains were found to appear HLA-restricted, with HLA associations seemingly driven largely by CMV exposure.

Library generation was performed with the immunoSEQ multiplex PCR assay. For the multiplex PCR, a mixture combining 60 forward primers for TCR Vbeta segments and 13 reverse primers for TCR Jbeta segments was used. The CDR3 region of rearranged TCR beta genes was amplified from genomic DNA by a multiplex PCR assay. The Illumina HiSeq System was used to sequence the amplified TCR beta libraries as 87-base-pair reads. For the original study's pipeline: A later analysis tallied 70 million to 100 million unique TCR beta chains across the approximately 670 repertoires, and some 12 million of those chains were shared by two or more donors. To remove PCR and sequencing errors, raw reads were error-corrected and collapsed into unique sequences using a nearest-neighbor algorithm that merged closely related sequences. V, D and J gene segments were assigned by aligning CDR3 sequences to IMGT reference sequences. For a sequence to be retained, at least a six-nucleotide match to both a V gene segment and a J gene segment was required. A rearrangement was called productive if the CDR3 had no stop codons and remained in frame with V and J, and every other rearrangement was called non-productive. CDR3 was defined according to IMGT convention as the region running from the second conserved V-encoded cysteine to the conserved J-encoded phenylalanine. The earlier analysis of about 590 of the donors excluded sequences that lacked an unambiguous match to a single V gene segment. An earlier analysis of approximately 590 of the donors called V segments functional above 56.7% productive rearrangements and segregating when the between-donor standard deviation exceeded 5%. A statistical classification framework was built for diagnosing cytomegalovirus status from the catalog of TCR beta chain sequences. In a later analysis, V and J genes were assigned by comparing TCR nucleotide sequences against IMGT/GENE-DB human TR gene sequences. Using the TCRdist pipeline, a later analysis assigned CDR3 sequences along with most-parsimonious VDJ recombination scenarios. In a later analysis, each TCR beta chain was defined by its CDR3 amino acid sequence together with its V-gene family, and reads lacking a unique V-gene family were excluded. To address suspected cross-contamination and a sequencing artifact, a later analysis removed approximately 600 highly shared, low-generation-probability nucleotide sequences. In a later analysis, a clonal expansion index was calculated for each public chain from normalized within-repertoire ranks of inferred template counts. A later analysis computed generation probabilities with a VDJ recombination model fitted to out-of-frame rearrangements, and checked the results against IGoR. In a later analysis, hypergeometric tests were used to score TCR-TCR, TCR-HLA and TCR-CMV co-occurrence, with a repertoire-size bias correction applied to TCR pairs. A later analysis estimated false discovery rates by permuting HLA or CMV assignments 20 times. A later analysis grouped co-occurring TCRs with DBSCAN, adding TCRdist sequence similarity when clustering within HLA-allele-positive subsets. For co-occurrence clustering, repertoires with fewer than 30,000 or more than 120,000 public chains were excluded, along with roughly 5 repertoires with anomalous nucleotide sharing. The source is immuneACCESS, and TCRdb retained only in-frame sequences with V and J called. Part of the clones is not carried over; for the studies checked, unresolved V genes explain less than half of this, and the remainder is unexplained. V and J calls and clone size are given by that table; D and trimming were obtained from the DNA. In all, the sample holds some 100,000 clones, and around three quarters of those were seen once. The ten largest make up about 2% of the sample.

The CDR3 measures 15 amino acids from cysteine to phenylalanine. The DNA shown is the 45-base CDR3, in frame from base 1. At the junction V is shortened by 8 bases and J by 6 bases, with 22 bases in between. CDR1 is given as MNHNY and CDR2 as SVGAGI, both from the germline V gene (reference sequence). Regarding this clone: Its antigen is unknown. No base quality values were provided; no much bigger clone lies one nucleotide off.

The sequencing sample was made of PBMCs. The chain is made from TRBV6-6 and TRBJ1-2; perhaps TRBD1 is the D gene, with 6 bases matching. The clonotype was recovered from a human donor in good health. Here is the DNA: TGTGCCAGCTTACCATGGGGATCGGGGGGGCATGGCTACACCTTC. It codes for CASLPWGSGGHGYTF.